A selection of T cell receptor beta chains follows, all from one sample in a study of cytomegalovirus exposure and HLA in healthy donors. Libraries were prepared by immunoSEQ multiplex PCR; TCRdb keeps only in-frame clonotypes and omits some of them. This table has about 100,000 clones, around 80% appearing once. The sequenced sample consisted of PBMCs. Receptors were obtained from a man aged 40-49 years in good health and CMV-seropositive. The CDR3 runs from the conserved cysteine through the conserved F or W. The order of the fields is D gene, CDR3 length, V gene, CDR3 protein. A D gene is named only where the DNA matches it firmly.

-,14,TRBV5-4,CASSSSQGNYEQYF
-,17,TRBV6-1,CASSESGSYSYNSPLHF
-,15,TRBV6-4,CASSDPRKEAYEQYF
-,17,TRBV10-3,CAISDSLGRGDPYEQYF
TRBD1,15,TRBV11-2,CASSLGAGGTGELFF
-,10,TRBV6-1,CATFRNTIYF
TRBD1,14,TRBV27,CAWPQGARGSEAFF
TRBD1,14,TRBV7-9,CASSHPTGGVGYTF
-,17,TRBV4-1,CASSLRSALINTGELFF
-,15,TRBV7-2,CASSLEVGASYEQYF
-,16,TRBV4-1,CASSLPASRGRTEAFF
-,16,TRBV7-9,CASSRPGGPVNSPLHF
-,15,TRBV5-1,CASSLAGRVDEKLFF
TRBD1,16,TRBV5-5,CASSSGQGGMNTEAFF
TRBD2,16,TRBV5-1,CASSIGGGIDYNEQFF
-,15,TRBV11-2,CASSLEGHPGQPQHF
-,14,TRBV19,CASSISGSYNEQFF
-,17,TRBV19,CASSTLPWEGLNQPQHF
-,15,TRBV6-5,CASSLTEGTNQPQHF
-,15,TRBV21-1,CASSTRQSRSYEQYF
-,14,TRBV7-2,CASSLAGGSTEAFF
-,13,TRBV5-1,CASSVRENYEQYF
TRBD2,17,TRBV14,CASSQWTSGGLQETQYF
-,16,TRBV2,CASSEIGVIPYNEQFF
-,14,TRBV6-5,CASSYSQGPHEQYF
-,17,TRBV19,CASSIYPGAANINTQYF
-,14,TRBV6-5,CASSPTGTTNEQFF
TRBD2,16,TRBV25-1,CASSEGPGLAGGPQYF
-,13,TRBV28,CASIHALQDGYTF
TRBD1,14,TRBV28,CASSQRQGFSEQYF
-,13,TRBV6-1,CASSRTDYYGYTF
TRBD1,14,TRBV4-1,CASRGTGYDSEQYF
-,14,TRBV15,CATSSHREAEKLFF
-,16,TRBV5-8,CASSLGRGYITDTQYF
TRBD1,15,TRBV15,CATSLDGTGGETQYF
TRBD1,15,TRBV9,CASSNRGMGTDTQYF
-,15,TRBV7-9,CASSFLGQYTGELFF
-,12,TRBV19,CASSIVADTQYF
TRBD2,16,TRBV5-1,CASSFSAGVSYNEQFF
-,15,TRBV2,CASGDNDYSNQPQHF
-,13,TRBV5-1,CASSLAWNTEAFF
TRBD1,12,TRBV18,CASSLQGGGYTF
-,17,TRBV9,CASSPQGIAQPYNEQFF
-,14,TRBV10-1,CASSEGEAKNSQYF
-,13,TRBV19,CASSPTASYEQYF
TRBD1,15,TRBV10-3,CAISEGQGGYSPLHF
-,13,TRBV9,CASSVDLNTEAFF
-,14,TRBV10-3,CAISQGFGNSPLHF
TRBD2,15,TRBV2,CASSDRGVSGNEQFF
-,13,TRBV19,CASSIVGGGTQYF